Given below is one T cell receptor (beta chain) in context. This sample stems from a study of blood T cell repertoires in COVID-19. This CDR3 contains 16 residues. Germline CDR1 and CDR2: SGHNT and YYREEE (reference sequence). V lost 6 bases, J lost 2 bases, and 6 bases stayed unmatched. Repertoires were generated with immunoSEQ multiplex PCR, while TCRdb's copy carries only in-frame clones and drops some. The repertoire holds a few hundred thousand clones, about 91% seen once, with 4% to 5% in the top ten. This TCR derives from a woman between 40 and 50 years old who had recovered from COVID-19. The chain recombines TRBV5-4 with TRBJ2-2; 11 bases map to TRBD2. Sequenced: peripheral blood. The CDR3, as DNA: TGTGCCAGCACCGCGGGACTAGCGGTTAACACCGGGGAGCTGTTTTTT. Translated: CASTAGLAVNTGELFF.